This T cell receptor (beta chain) was sequenced in a study of cytomegalovirus exposure and HLA in healthy donors. Whole-study results and caveats: That first-cohort TCR clusters tended to co-occur in the 120 or so validation repertoires was found in a later analysis. Listed as cytomegalovirus-associated were roughly 180 TCR beta chains.

A remark on this clone: Its matching antigen is unknown.

This CDR3 contains 15 residues. J was trimmed by 2 bases and V by 0 bases; bases with no gene match: 3. CDR1 and CDR2 from the germline V gene are SGHRS and YFSETQ. Using immunoSEQ multiplex PCR, the repertoire was profiled, and TCRdb retains in-frame clones only, with some absent. The sample lists around 71,000 clones; just under 95% were seen once. Specimen: PBMCs. The V call is TRBV5-1, the J call TRBJ2-5; 8 bases agree with TRBD1. This TCR derives from a man younger than 35 in good health and CMV-seropositive. CDR3 DNA: TGCGCCAGCAGCTTGGGTCAGGGGGCTCAAGAGACCCAGTACTTC. It translates to CASSLGQGAQETQYF. The full variable domain, completed using reference TRBV5-1 and TRBJ2-5, is KAGVTQTPRYLIKTRGQQVTLSCSPISGHRSVSWYQQTPGQGLQFLFEYFSETQRNKGNFPGRFSGRQFSNSRSEMNVSTLELGDSALYLCASSLGQGAQETQYFGPGTRLLVL.